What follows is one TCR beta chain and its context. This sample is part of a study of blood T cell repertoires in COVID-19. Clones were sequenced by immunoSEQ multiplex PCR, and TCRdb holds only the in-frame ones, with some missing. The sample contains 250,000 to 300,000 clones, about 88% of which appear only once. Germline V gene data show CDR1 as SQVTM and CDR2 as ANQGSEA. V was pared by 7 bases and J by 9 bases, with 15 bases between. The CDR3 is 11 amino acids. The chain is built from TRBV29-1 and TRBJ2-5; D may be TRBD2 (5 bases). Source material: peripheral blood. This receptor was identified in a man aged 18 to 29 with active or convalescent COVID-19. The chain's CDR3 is CSAQFAEAQYF. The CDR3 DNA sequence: TGCAGCGCCCAGTTCGCGGAGGCCCAGTACTTC.